Listed below are T cell receptor beta chains from one sample, sequenced in a study of OX40 agonist ivuxolimab in advanced cancers. Libraries were prepared by immunoSEQ multiplex PCR; TCRdb keeps only in-frame clonotypes and omits some of them. The sample shows about 50,000 clones, over 75% of them seen only once. Sequenced material: CD4+ or CD8+ T cells sorted from blood, taken in a trial of the OX40 agonist ivuxolimab. Every receptor here comes from an adult with an advanced solid tumor such as melanoma, head and neck, liver or kidney cancer. Each CDR3 is given without its conserved first and last residue. Each record gives: clone size, J gene, V gene, CDR3 protein. Size values are once, few and many counts, or a class for expanded clones, and some rows have none.

clone_size: medium-sized; j_call: TRBJ1-6; v_call: TRBV27; cdr3_aa: ASSPQNRGWWSPLH
clone_size: NA; j_call: TRBJ1-1; v_call: TRBV11-2; cdr3_aa: ASSTPWGDYTEAF
clone_size: NA; j_call: TRBJ2-5; v_call: TRBV29-1; cdr3_aa: SVEAQMYQETQY
clone_size: NA; j_call: TRBJ2-7; v_call: TRBV4-1; cdr3_aa: ASSYTGTGVDEQY
clone_size: NA; j_call: TRBJ2-1; v_call: TRBV29-1; cdr3_aa: SVPGQGYNEQF
clone_size: NA; j_call: TRBJ2-5; v_call: TRBV9; cdr3_aa: ASSARLAGQQETQY
clone_size: NA; j_call: TRBJ2-7; v_call: TRBV6-1; cdr3_aa: ASSEFGHNYEQY
clone_size: once; j_call: TRBJ1-1; v_call: TRBV28; cdr3_aa: ASSPGQGGTEAF
clone_size: NA; j_call: TRBJ1-3; v_call: TRBV4-3; cdr3_aa: ASSQGRGSGNTIY
clone_size: NA; j_call: TRBJ1-2; v_call: TRBV27; cdr3_aa: ASSLDAGTGYYGYT
clone_size: NA; j_call: TRBJ2-7; v_call: TRBV6-6; cdr3_aa: ASSWQGNEQY
clone_size: NA; j_call: NA; v_call: TRBV28; cdr3_aa: GASTSGIVYEQY
clone_size: NA; j_call: TRBJ1-1; v_call: TRBV10-3; cdr3_aa: AISESDQGEAF
clone_size: NA; j_call: TRBJ2-7; v_call: TRBV10-3; cdr3_aa: AISESYPGTGAYEQY
clone_size: once; j_call: TRBJ1-3; v_call: TRBV29-1; cdr3_aa: SATEVSGNTIY
clone_size: NA; j_call: TRBJ2-7; v_call: TRBV27; cdr3_aa: ASSSLMLGCYEQY
clone_size: NA; j_call: TRBJ2-1; v_call: TRBV7-6; cdr3_aa: ASSLLAQGNNEQF
clone_size: NA; j_call: TRBJ1-4; v_call: TRBV4-1; cdr3_aa: ASSQGQGQEKLF
clone_size: once; j_call: TRBJ2-7; v_call: TRBV5-6; cdr3_aa: ASSLVPTSATYEQY
clone_size: NA; j_call: TRBJ2-7; v_call: TRBV27; cdr3_aa: ASSPSLFRQGGYEQY
clone_size: NA; j_call: TRBJ1-1; v_call: TRBV7-2; cdr3_aa: ASSITGNTEAF
clone_size: NA; j_call: TRBJ2-7; v_call: TRBV27; cdr3_aa: ASSRGQGLSYEQY
clone_size: NA; j_call: TRBJ2-1; v_call: TRBV28; cdr3_aa: ASSFRILAGPDYNEQF
clone_size: NA; j_call: TRBJ2-1; v_call: TRBV6-5; cdr3_aa: ASSYALAGGHEQF
clone_size: few; j_call: TRBJ1-2; v_call: TRBV30; cdr3_aa: AWSAGQGDGYT
clone_size: NA; j_call: TRBJ1-1; v_call: TRBV7-2; cdr3_aa: ASSLEARVNTEAF
clone_size: NA; j_call: TRBJ1-1; v_call: TRBV30; cdr3_aa: AWGAENTEAF
clone_size: once; j_call: TRBJ2-3; v_call: TRBV6-5; cdr3_aa: ASSGQDRETDTQY
clone_size: NA; j_call: TRBJ2-2; v_call: TRBV27; cdr3_aa: ASSLSGLAGGPGELF
clone_size: NA; j_call: TRBJ2-1; v_call: TRBV7-9; cdr3_aa: ASTTAPTGGGPLSGEQF